The rows below give T cell receptor beta chains drawn from one sample of a study of OX40 agonist ivuxolimab in advanced cancers. Here immunoSEQ multiplex PCR was the method, and the copy in TCRdb shows in-frame clones only, minus some. This table holds more than 80,000 clones, more than 85% found once. The material sequenced was CD4+ or CD8+ T cells sorted from blood, taken in a trial of the OX40 agonist ivuxolimab. The receptors were gathered from an adult with an advanced solid tumor such as melanoma, head and neck, liver or kidney cancer. CDR3s include the opening cysteine and the closing phenylalanine or tryptophan. The order of the fields is J gene, D gene, clone size, V gene, CDR3 DNA, CDR3 protein. A D gene is named only where the DNA matches it firmly. Some rows have no size entry. The others give once, few or many, or a class for an expanded clone.

j_gene: TRBJ2-5; d_gene: TRBD1; abundance: NA; v_gene: TRBV4-3; CDR3nt: TGCGCCAGCAGCTTCGGACAGGGAAGGCAAGAGACCCAGTACTTC; CDR3aa: CASSFGQGRQETQYF
j_gene: TRBJ2-1; d_gene: TRBD2; abundance: NA; v_gene: TRBV27; CDR3nt: TGTGCCAGCAGCTCCGGGACTAGCGGGAGGGATGGGCAGTTCTTC; CDR3aa: CASSSGTSGRDGQFF
j_gene: TRBJ1-1; d_gene: NA; abundance: NA; v_gene: TRBV30; CDR3nt: TGTGCCTGGAGTGTAGGCGGTGCGGTCACTGAAGCTTTCTTT; CDR3aa: CAWSVGGAVTEAFF
j_gene: TRBJ1-2; d_gene: NA; abundance: NA; v_gene: TRBV7-8; CDR3nt: TGTGCCAGCAGCCCCAGACGGTGGTCGGGGAACTATGGCTACACCTTC; CDR3aa: CASSPRRWSGNYGYTF
j_gene: TRBJ1-3; d_gene: NA; abundance: once; v_gene: TRBV27; CDR3nt: TGTGCCAGCAGTTTATCAGCGGGGATAGCTGGAAACACCATATATTTT; CDR3aa: CASSLSAGIAGNTIYF
j_gene: TRBJ1-5; d_gene: TRBD1; abundance: NA; v_gene: TRBV18; CDR3nt: TGTGCCAGCTCACGAACAGGGGGTAGCAATCAGCCCCAGCATTTT; CDR3aa: CASSRTGGSNQPQHF
j_gene: TRBJ2-6; d_gene: TRBD2; abundance: few; v_gene: TRBV4-2; CDR3nt: TGTGCCAGCAGCCAAGCTAGCGGGAGGGGTGGCTCTGGGGCCAACGTCCTGACTTTC; CDR3aa: CASSQASGRGGSGANVLTF
j_gene: TRBJ2-5; d_gene: NA; abundance: once; v_gene: TRBV4-1; CDR3nt: TGCGCCAGCAGCCCAAACCCCCCGTCAGCCGGGGAGACCCAGTACTTC; CDR3aa: CASSPNPPSAGETQYF
j_gene: TRBJ1-1; d_gene: NA; abundance: few; v_gene: TRBV19; CDR3nt: TGTGCCAGTAGTACCGTTACTGAAGCTTTCTTT; CDR3aa: CASSTVTEAFF
j_gene: TRBJ2-1; d_gene: TRBD1; abundance: NA; v_gene: TRBV7-3; CDR3nt: TGTGCCAGCAGCCCTGACAGGGCAACCTACAATGAGCAGTTCTTC; CDR3aa: CASSPDRATYNEQFF
j_gene: TRBJ2-3; d_gene: NA; abundance: NA; v_gene: TRBV5-1; CDR3nt: TGCGCCAGCAGCTTGGGGGAAAGCACAGATACGCAGTATTTT; CDR3aa: CASSLGESTDTQYF
j_gene: TRBJ2-1; d_gene: NA; abundance: NA; v_gene: TRBV29-1; CDR3nt: TGCAGCGTTGTGTTCCTCAATGAGCAGTTCTTC; CDR3aa: CSVVFLNEQFF
j_gene: TRBJ2-7; d_gene: NA; abundance: NA; v_gene: TRBV12-1; CDR3nt: TGTGCCATTACCTTGGGGGGGAGTCTTAACGAGCAGTACTTC; CDR3aa: CAITLGGSLNEQYF